These 18 T cell receptor beta chains share one sample of origin, sequenced in a study of post-analysis software for immune sequencing data (dated by TCRdb to the mid-2010s). Overall study outcomes, separate from this receptor: Patients showed significantly higher frequencies than controls for five TRBV segments, among them TRBV5-6, TRBV5-1 and TRBV20-1.

Their target antigens are unknown. The method behind the library was PCR. Data came from an Illumina HiSeq 2500. Unique molecular identifiers were incorporated into TCR beta cDNA libraries to reduce PCR and sequencing biases. TCRdb handled the public reads itself, with Q25 trimming in fastp and clone calling in MiXCR, and kept productive beta chains. Identical CDR3 protein sequences are pooled into one entry, listed with their most common genes and DNA. The sample table contains hundreds of thousands of distinct CDR3 sequences; only one count was recorded for 25% to 30% of them. Jointly, the top ten make up around 0.56% of the sample. The material sequenced was blood. These receptors all stem from a girl between 10 and 17 years old with multiple sclerosis.

The chain joins TRBV3-1 to TRBJ1-1, with 8 bases fitting TRBD1. This CDR3 has 13 residues. From germline, CDR1 is LGHDT and CDR2 YNNKEL (reference sequence). After removal of 4 bases from V and 8 bases from J, the junction contained 6 bases not matched to a gene. Here the CDR3 DNA reads TGTGCCAGCAGCCGGGAACGACAGGGGGAAGCTTTCTTT. It yields the protein CASSRERQGEAFF.

This clonotype has a handful of counts. This chain links TRBV29-1 with TRBJ2-5; 10 positions agree with TRBD1. V dropped 3 bases and J dropped 2; count of bases not matched to a gene: 6. The CDR3 loop spans 15 amino acids. Germline V gene data show CDR1 as SQVTM and CDR2 as ANQGSEA. The CDR3 spells CSVDWGQGNQETQYF. CDR3 DNA sequence: TGCAGCGTTGATTGGGGACAGGGGAATCAAGAGACCCAGTACTTC.

The rearrangement joins TRBV15 to TRBJ2-4; 10 bases match TRBD2. The ends lost 0 bases at V and 7 bases at J; junction bases unmatched: 3. The CDR3 has 15 amino acids. Germline assignment: CDR1 LNHNV and CDR2 YYDKDF (reference sequence). CDR3: CATSREGLAANIQYF. In nucleotides, the CDR3 is TGTGCCACCAGCAGAGAAGGACTAGCGGCGAACATTCAGTACTTC. Full variable domain (rest looked up from reference TRBV15 and TRBJ2-4): DAMVIQNPRYQVTQFGKPVTLSCSQTLNHNVMYWYQQKSSQAPKLLFHYYDKDFNNEADTPDNFQSRRPNTSFCFLDIRSPGLGDTAMYLCATSREGLAANIQYFGAGTRLSVL.

The V and J genes are TRBV11-2 and TRBJ2-7, with TRBD1 matching over 10 bases. Trimming cost V 5 bases and J 0 bases; bases outside gene matches: 7. The CDR3 has 16 amino acids. Germline loops: CDR1 SGHAT, CDR2 FQNNGV. The CDR3 sequence: CASSLDRGLSSYEQYF. The CDR3, as DNA: TGTGCCAGCAGCCTCGACAGGGGGCTTAGCTCCTACGAGCAGTACTTC.

This clonotype was seen many times. The V call is TRBV24-1, the J call TRBJ2-5; D unclear. The V end lost 4 bases, the J end lost 5 bases, and 4 bases lay between the germline ends. This CDR3 region has 11 residues. In germline, CDR1 is KGHDR, CDR2 SFDVKD. CDR3 sequence reads: CATSESETQYF. The DNA of the CDR3 is TGTGCCACCAGTGAGTCGGAGACCCAGTACTTC.

This clonotype was seen at least ten times. V gene TRBV15 combines with J gene TRBJ2-3; possibly TRBD2 for D (6 bases). Looked up from germline, CDR1 is LNHNV and CDR2 is YYDKDF (reference sequence). V was clipped by 0 bases and J by 6 bases, with 16 bases between them. The CDR3 is 16 amino acids. CDR3 nucleotide sequence: TGTGCCACCAGCAGAGATATCCTAGCGAAATTCGATACGCAGTATTTT. The encoded protein is CATSRDILAKFDTQYF. Supplemented by reference TRBV15 and TRBJ2-3, the full variable domain reads DAMVIQNPRYQVTQFGKPVTLSCSQTLNHNVMYWYQQKSSQAPKLLFHYYDKDFNNEADTPDNFQSRRPNTSFCFLDIRSPGLGDTAMYLCATSRDILAKFDTQYFGPGTRLTVL.

This clonotype was observed a handful of times. The rearrangement links TRBV29-1 to TRBJ1-6; 7 bases are shared with TRBD1. The J segment lost 6 bases and the V segment lost 5 bases, leaving 4 bases of the junction unmatched. Germline V gene sequence: CDR1 SQVTM, CDR2 ANQGSEA. This CDR3 contains 13 residues. In DNA, the CDR3 is TGCAGCGTTTCGGACAGGACTAATTCACCCCTCCACTTT. Amino acid sequence: CSVSDRTNSPLHF.

For this clonotype: A junction boundary mismatches the germline segment, possibly from a read error. V and J are TRBV12-3 or TRBV12-4 and TRBJ1-5, with 9 bases matching TRBD1. The CDR3 spans 15 residues. In DNA, the CDR3 is TGTGTCAGCAGTTTCGGGGACAGGGTTAACCAGCCCCAGCATTTT. Its translation is CVSSFGDRVNQPQHF.

J is TRBJ2-4 and V is TRBV28, with D hard to call. The J call may be in error: the DNA end matches TRBJ2-7 better. This CDR3 region has 13 residues. Per the germline V gene, CDR1 is MDHEN and CDR2 is SYDVKM. DNA for the CDR3: TGTGCCAGCAGTTCCCCGACTTATTCCGAGCAGTACTTC. Encoded protein: CASSSPTYSEQYF.

This clonotype showed up just a few times. V is TRBV4-3 and J is TRBJ2-1, with 14 nucleotides matching TRBD2. The CDR3 totals 15 residues. The V and J ends lost 6 bases and 7 bases, in that order; junction bases with no gene match: 5. Germline V gene sequence: CDR1 LGHNA, CDR2 YSLEER. This chain's CDR3 is CASSRGTSGGNEQFF. CDR3 bases: TGCGCCAGCAGTCGCGGGACTAGCGGGGGAAATGAGCAGTTCTTC.

A note on this clonotype: A junction boundary mismatches the germline segment, possibly from a read error. The chain is built from TRBV5-1 and TRBJ1-2; 9 bases agree with TRBD1. Per the germline V gene, CDR1 is SGHRS and CDR2 is YFSETQ. The CDR3 loop spans 15 amino acids. CDR3 DNA sequence: TGCGCCGGCAGCTTGGTTGGGACAGGGACCTATGGCTACACCTTC. Protein product: CAGSLVGTGTYGYTF.

V and J are TRBV6-1 and TRBJ2-1; D may be TRBD2 (7 bases). TRBJ2-7 matches the DNA end more closely, so the J call is doubtful. The CDR3 loop spans 14 amino acids. The germline gives CDR1 MNHNS, CDR2 SASEGT. This CDR3 is CASKAGASYNEQYF. The CDR3 DNA follows: TGTGCCAGCAAGGCGGGGGCCTCCTACAATGAGCAGTACTTC.

The chain recombines TRBV7-2 with TRBJ2-1; TRBD2 agrees at 11 bases. V shed 3 bases, J shed 5 bases, and the junction held 6 bases outside the gene matches. CDR1 and CDR2 from the germline V gene are SGHTA and FQGNSA. The CDR3 is 16 residues long. In DNA, the CDR3 is TGTGCCAGCAGCTTTCGGTTGACTAGCGGGAACAATGAGCAGTTCTTC. Its protein product is CASSFRLTSGNNEQFF.

This clonotype was counted only a few times. The V and J genes are TRBV11-2 and TRBJ1-1; perhaps TRBD1 as D (6 bases). Looked up from germline, CDR1 is SGHAT and CDR2 is FQNNGV. The CDR3 runs 14 residues. Trimming removed 7 bases from V and 4 bases from J, with 16 bases in between. The DNA for the CDR3 is TGTGCCAGCACTTACTGGGGGCTGAGCACTGAAGCTTTCTTT. Encoded protein: CASTYWGLSTEAFF.

This chain joins TRBV9 and TRBJ2-3; 11 bases are shared with TRBD1. CDR1 is SGDLS, CDR2 YYNGEE, per germline. V gave up 4 bases and J gave up 2 bases; unmatched junction bases: 3. The CDR3 covers 15 residues. CDR3 in amino acids: CASSRTGGVTDTQYF. CDR3 nucleotides: TGTGCCAGCAGCCGGACAGGGGGCGTCACAGATACGCAGTATTTT.

This clonotype was seen more than once but under ten times. The rearrangement uses TRBV19 and TRBJ1-2; 9 bases map to TRBD1. V was pared by 2 bases and J by 5 bases, with 3 bases of the junction left unmatched. From germline, CDR1 is LNHDA and CDR2 SQIVND (reference sequence). CDR3 length: 14 amino acids. CDR3: CASSITTGGYGYTF. The CDR3 coding sequence is TGTGCCAGTAGTATAACGACAGGGGGATATGGCTACACCTTC. Full variable domain (outside the CDR3, taken from reference TRBV19 and TRBJ1-2): DGGITQSPKYLFRKEGQNVTLSCEQNLNHDAMYWYRQDPGQGLRLIYYSQIVNDFQKGDIAEGYSVSREKKESFPLTVTSAQKNPTAFYLCASSITTGGYGYTFGSGTRLTVV.

The chain combines TRBV27 with TRBJ2-1; maybe TRBD2 (6 bases). The CDR3 length is 14 residues. With 3 bases removed from V and 3 bases from J, the gap between germline ends came to 9 bases. CDR1 is MNHEY and CDR2 is SMNVEV in the germline V gene (reference sequence). The CDR3 nucleotides are TGTGCCAGCAGTTTGCGGGGAAACTACAATGAGCAGTTCTTC. Translated: CASSLRGNYNEQFF.

The CDR3 loop reads CSASPTSGRPETQYF. The CDR3 DNA follows: TGCAGTGCTAGTCCTACTAGCGGGAGACCGGAGACCCAGTACTTC. The gene calls are TRBV20-1 and TRBJ2-5; 11 nucleotides match TRBD2. Germline V CDR1 and CDR2: DFQATT, SNEGSKA (reference sequence). J lost 5 bases, V lost 3 bases, and 8 bases had no gene match. The CDR3 loop spans 15 amino acids.